The next 12 T cell receptor beta chains were all read from a single sample in a study of blood T cell repertoires in COVID-19. Clones were read by immunoSEQ multiplex PCR, and TCRdb kept only the in-frame ones, dropping some. The sample shows 87,000 or so clones, about 87% of them seen only once. The specimen was peripheral blood. The source is a man older than 75 with acute or convalescent COVID-19.

The chain joins TRBV18 to TRBJ1-6; weak D call: TRBD1 (5 bases). The CDR3 extends over 15 amino acids. V was cut by 1 base and J by 7 bases, with 11 bases left in between. Germline V gene sequence: CDR1 KGHSH, CDR2 LQKENI. The CDR3 protein is CASSPQGPKNSPLHF. The CDR3 DNA follows: TGTGCCAGCTCACCACAGGGGCCGAAGAATTCACCCCTCCACTTT.

The chain links TRBV29-1 to TRBJ2-3; TRBD2 matches 10 bases. Trimming cost V 2 bases and J 3 bases; bases outside gene matches: 11. The CDR3 is 17 residues long. CDR1 is SQVTM and CDR2 is ANQGSEA in the germline V gene. The CDR3 region is CSVEYISGRYNTDTQYF. The CDR3 nucleotides are TGCAGCGTTGAATACATTAGCGGGAGGTACAATACAGATACGCAGTATTTT.

This chain uses TRBV5-1 with TRBJ2-3; the D gene could be TRBD1 or TRBD2 (6 bases each). Germline lookup yields CDR1 SGHRS and CDR2 YFSETQ. This CDR3 comprises 16 residues. V was shortened by 4 bases and J by 3 bases, with 18 bases between the two germline ends. For the CDR3, the DNA is TGCGCCAGCAGCATGGGGGGTGACAGGCGGACAGATACGCAGTATTTT. This encodes CASSMGGDRRTDTQYF.

The chain combines TRBV6-5 with TRBJ1-1; 8 bases match TRBD1. Germline CDR1 is MNHEY and CDR2 is SVGAGI. V dropped 0 bases and J dropped 5; count of bases not matched to a gene: 5. This CDR3 has 15 amino acids. CDR3 in amino acids: CASSYSTGGGTEAFF. In DNA, the CDR3 is TGTGCCAGCAGTTACTCCACAGGGGGGGGGACTGAAGCTTTCTTT.

This clone appeared a single time. This chain connects TRBV5-8 to TRBJ1-5, with D maybe TRBD1 (6 bases). This CDR3 comprises 16 residues. V dropped 1 base and J dropped 1 base, with 12 bases sitting between them. CDR1 and CDR2 (germline): SGHTS, YDEGEE. The CDR3 region is CASSLLGQLSNQPQHF. CDR3 bases: TGTGCCAGCAGCTTGCTAGGACAGCTGAGCAATCAGCCCCAGCATTTT. Full variable domain (remainder filled in from reference TRBV5-8 and TRBJ1-5): EAGVTQSPTHLIKTRGQQATLRCSPISGHTSVYWYQQALGLGLQFLLWYDEGEERNRGNFPPRFSGRQFPNYSSELNVNALELEDSALYLCASSLLGQLSNQPQHFGDGTRLSIL.

This clone has a single count. The V call is TRBV6-1, the J call TRBJ2-1, with 7 bases fitting TRBD1. The germline V gene encodes CDR1 MNHNS and CDR2 SASEGT. CDR3 length: 17 residues. Trimming took 2 bases from V and 0 from J; bases not matched to a gene: 7. CDR3 sequence: CASSERTGSFSYNEQFF. In DNA, the CDR3 is TGTGCCAGCAGTGAAAGGACAGGTTCATTCTCCTACAATGAGCAGTTCTTC.

This rearrangement joins TRBV5-1 to TRBJ2-7; 10 positions match TRBD1. This CDR3 has 15 residues. V shed 5 bases, J shed 5 bases, and the junction held 10 bases outside the gene matches. Germline CDR1 and CDR2: SGHRS and YFSETQ. The chain's CDR3 is CASRSTGTGVNEQYF. The CDR3 DNA reads TGCGCCAGCAGATCAACCGGGACAGGGGTGAACGAGCAGTACTTC.

The chain uses TRBV27 and TRBJ1-6; 12 bases are shared with TRBD1. The CDR3 is made up of 17 amino acids. J lost 5 bases, V lost 0 bases, and 2 bases had no gene match. Looked up from germline, CDR1 is MNHEY and CDR2 is SMNVEV (reference sequence). CDR3 in amino acids: CASSLSGQGADNSPLHF. Written as DNA, the CDR3 is TGTGCCAGCAGTTTATCGGGACAGGGGGCCGATAATTCACCCCTCCACTTT.

This clone appeared a few times. This rearrangement joins TRBV7-9 to TRBJ2-7; 9 nucleotides match TRBD1. J lost 4 bases, V lost 4 bases, and 8 bases had no gene match. Germline V lookup: CDR1 SEHNR, CDR2 FQNEAQ (reference sequence). There are 15 residues in the CDR3. The CDR3 bases are TGTGCCAGCAGCTCGGGACAGGGCTCGAGGTACGAGCAGTACTTC. Its protein product is CASSSGQGSRYEQYF.

The chain uses TRBV27 and TRBJ1-6; the D is unclear. Trimming removed 0 bases at V and 7 bases at J, with 10 bases between. The CDR3 runs to 15 residues. The germline gives CDR1 MNHEY, CDR2 SMNVEV (reference sequence). The CDR3 sequence: CASSLSGSPNSPLHF. In DNA, the CDR3 is TGTGCCAGCAGTTTATCCGGGAGCCCGAATTCACCCCTCCACTTT.

V gene TRBV7-9 combines with J gene TRBJ1-4; D perhaps matches TRBD1 (5 bases). V was trimmed by 7 bases and J by 0 bases, leaving 12 bases between them. Germline values: CDR1 SEHNR, CDR2 FQNEAQ (reference sequence). This CDR3 is 15 amino acids long. The CDR3 nucleotides read TGTGCCAGCATCAAAACAGGTGCAACTAATGAAAAACTGTTTTTT. This gives the protein CASIKTGATNEKLFF.

The chain couples TRBV28 to TRBJ1-5, with 9 bases identical to TRBD1. The length of the CDR3 is 14 residues. Germline trimming cut 6 bases from V and 6 bases from J; bases unmatched to any gene: 6. Germline CDR1 and CDR2: MDHEN and SYDVKM. This CDR3 reads CASRLTGGGQPQHF. CDR3 nucleotides: TGTGCCAGCAGGCTGACAGGGGGAGGTCAGCCCCAGCATTTT.